The clone carrying this TCR beta chain was picked up a small number of times. V gave up 5 bases and J gave up 0 bases, with 15 bases separating them. CDR1 and CDR2 from the germline V gene are DFQATT and SNEGSKA (reference sequence). The CDR3 runs to 15 residues. This sample stems from a study of T-cell memory formation after mild COVID-19. TCRdb recomputed calls from the 5' RACE reads with MiXCR, one row per CDR3 protein. The table shows over 300,000 distinct CDR3 sequences, with 20% occurring only once. The clonotype was recovered from a man between 18 and 29 years old who had mild COVID-19 (a few samples of this study predate the infection). Cell type and time point are not known. Sequenced sample: PBMCs or a T cell subset sorted from them (not recorded which). The chain employs TRBV20-1 and TRBJ2-3; D possibly matches TRBD1 or TRBD2 (5 bases each). The DNA of the CDR3 is TGCAGTGCTCTTGGGACGGGAAAAAGCACAGATACGCAGTATTTT. Its protein product is CSALGTGKSTDTQYF.